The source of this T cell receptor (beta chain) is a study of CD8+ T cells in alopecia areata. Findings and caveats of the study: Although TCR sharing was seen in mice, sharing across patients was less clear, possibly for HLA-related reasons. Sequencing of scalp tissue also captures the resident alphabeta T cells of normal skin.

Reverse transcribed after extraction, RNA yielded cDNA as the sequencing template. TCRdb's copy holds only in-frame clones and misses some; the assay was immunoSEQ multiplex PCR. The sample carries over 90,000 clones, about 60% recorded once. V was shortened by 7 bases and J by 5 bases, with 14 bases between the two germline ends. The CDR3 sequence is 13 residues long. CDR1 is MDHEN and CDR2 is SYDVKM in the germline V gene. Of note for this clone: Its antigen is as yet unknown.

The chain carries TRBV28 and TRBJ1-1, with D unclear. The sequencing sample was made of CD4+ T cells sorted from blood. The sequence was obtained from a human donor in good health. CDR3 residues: CASTLRRETEAFF. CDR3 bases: TGTGCCAGCACCCTCCGCCGGGAGACTGAAGCTTTCTTT.